The 32 T cell receptor beta chains below were found in one sample sequenced in a study of T-cell reconstitution after alpha-beta-depleted transplantation in children. This sample's TCRbeta library carried unique molecular identifier barcodes. Via MiXCR, TCRdb re-called the PCR reads, giving one row per CDR3 protein. The table lists approximately 240,000 distinct CDR3 sequences, roughly a tenth of them singletons. This specimen consisted of PBMCs, obtained before TCRalphabeta/CD19-depleted stem cell transplant. These TCRs come from a child less than two years old with acute myeloid leukemia, due to receive a stem cell transplant.

This clonotype was recorded at least ten times. V usage is TRBV12-3 or TRBV12-4 and J usage is TRBJ1-2, with D unresolved. Trimming took 5 bases from V and 8 from J, leaving 21 bases between them. This CDR3 comprises 15 residues. The CDR3 DNA is TGTGCCAGCAGTCCTAGAGGTCCGGGGAGTTCCGGCTACACCTTC. Amino acids: CASSPRGPGSSGYTF.

This clonotype showed up just a few times. The chain employs TRBV7-3 and TRBJ2-6, with D unresolved. The CDR3 runs 16 residues. The V gene's germline CDR1 is SGHTA and CDR2 FQGTGA. V shed 5 bases and J shed 0 bases, with 11 bases lying between them. This CDR3 reads CASSPDRYSGANVLTF. The CDR3 nucleotides read TGTGCCAGCAGCCCGGACCGGTACTCTGGGGCCAACGTCCTGACTTTC.

The V gene is TRBV7-2, the J gene TRBJ2-7, with D possibly being TRBD1 or TRBD2 (5 bases each). Trimming shortened V by 0 bases and J by 2 bases, and 20 bases separated the two germline ends. The germline gives CDR1 SGHTA, CDR2 FQGNSA. The CDR3 has 18 amino acids. The DNA for the CDR3 is TGTGCCAGCAGCTTAGCCGGCTCCGGGACCAGGAGAGCCTACGAGCAGTACTTC. Amino acid sequence: CASSLAGSGTRRAYEQYF. The whole variable domain, filled in from reference TRBV7-2 and TRBJ2-7, reads GAGVSQSPSNKVTEKGKDVELRCDPISGHTALYWYRQSLGQGLEFLIYFQGNSAPDKSGLPSDRFSAERTGGSVSTLTIQRTQQEDSAVYLCASSLAGSGTRRAYEQYFGPGTRLTVT.

Many counts were recorded for this clonotype. The V call is TRBV20-1, the J call TRBJ2-2; TRBD2 matches 11 bases. Germline V gene data show CDR1 as DFQATT and CDR2 as SNEGSKA (reference sequence). V gave up 3 bases and J gave up 4 bases; unmatched junction bases: 7. The CDR3 spans 16 residues. The CDR3 DNA is TGCAGTGCTAGTGGGGTAGCGGGGGGGCTCACCGGGGAGCTGTTTTTT. It translates to CSASGVAGGLTGELFF.

This clonotype was detected only a few times. The chain joins TRBV5-1 to TRBJ2-3, with 8 bases fitting TRBD2. CDR1 is SGHRS, CDR2 YFSETQ, per germline. This CDR3 spans 14 amino acids. CDR3 protein: CVSRRGGGTDTQYF. CDR3 nucleotide sequence: TGCGTCTCCCGACGGGGGGGAGGCACAGATACGCAGTATTTT.

The table lists this clonotype with many counts. The chain links TRBV20-1 to TRBJ2-3; possible D gene TRBD2, 6 bases. Deletions cut 1 base from V and 0 bases from J, with 11 bases between. The germline V gene encodes CDR1 DFQATT and CDR2 SNEGSKA (reference sequence). The CDR3 sequence is 15 residues long. For the CDR3, the DNA is TGCAGTGCTAGAGGCCAGCGGGTGAGCACAGATACGCAGTATTTT. Amino acid sequence: CSARGQRVSTDTQYF.

Ten or more counts support this clonotype. This chain joins TRBV6-6 and TRBJ1-3; D is undetermined. The CDR3 consists of 12 residues. V was pared by 4 bases and J by 7 bases, with 8 bases between. Germline V lookup: CDR1 MNHNY, CDR2 SVGAGI (reference sequence). In nucleotides, the CDR3 is TGTGCCAGCAGTTTAGAACTCAACACCATATATTTT. Protein product: CASSLELNTIYF.

This clonotype has more than one count but fewer than ten. The CDR3, as DNA: TGTGCCATCAGTGGGTTGGCTAGCGGGGATACGCAGTATTTT. Translated: CAISGLASGDTQYF. The V gene is TRBV10-3, the J gene TRBJ2-3; TRBD2 matches 8 bases. The germline CDR1 and CDR2 sequences are ENHRY and SYGVKD. The CDR3 covers 14 residues. The ends lost 4 bases at V and 6 bases at J; junction bases unmatched: 6.

This clonotype was picked up many times. J is TRBJ2-1 and V is TRBV11-1; 16 bases are shared with TRBD2. This CDR3 spans 19 amino acids. Germline V lookup: CDR1 SGHAT, CDR2 FQDESV (reference sequence). The V gene end was trimmed by 1 base and the J gene end by 1 base; junction bases not matched to a gene: 4. The CDR3 DNA is TGTGCCAGCAGCTTAGTGATGGGACTAGCGGGAGGGTCCTACAATGAGCAGTTCTTC. It encodes CASSLVMGLAGGSYNEQFF.

At least ten counts were recorded for this clonotype. The V call is TRBV20-1, the J call TRBJ1-1, with D possibly being TRBD1 (5 bases). CDR3 size: 11 residues. Looked up from germline, CDR1 is DFQATT and CDR2 is SNEGSKA (reference sequence). This CDR3 is CKQGPGTEAFF. CDR3 DNA: TGCAAGCAGGGACCAGGTACTGAAGCTTTCTTT.

This chain joins TRBV5-4 and TRBJ2-7; possible D gene TRBD2, 6 bases. This CDR3 is built from 13 residues. Trimming stripped 4 bases from V and 1 base from J, with 9 bases between. CDR1 is SGHNT and CDR2 is YYREEE in the germline V gene (reference sequence). This CDR3 is CASSRGLSYEQYF. Here the CDR3 DNA reads TGTGCCAGCAGCCGGGGACTTTCCTACGAGCAGTACTTC.

The chain uses TRBV25-1 and TRBJ2-3; TRBD1 matches 7 bases. Trimming cost V 6 bases and J 2 bases; bases outside gene matches: 14. Germline V gives CDR1 MGHDK, CDR2 SYGVNS. This CDR3 has 17 amino acids. Here the CDR3 reads CASRPILDRVNTDTQYF. CDR3 in DNA: TGTGCCAGCAGACCCATTCTCGACAGGGTTAACACAGATACGCAGTATTTT.

V and J are TRBV7-2 and TRBJ1-2; 9 bases are a match to TRBD1. V trimming: 1 base; J trimming: 6 bases; junction bases outside the gene matches: 0. This CDR3 has 13 amino acids. Germline loops: CDR1 SGHTA, CDR2 FQGNSA. The CDR3 loop reads CASSLGTGDGYTF. The CDR3 DNA reads TGTGCCAGCAGCTTAGGGACAGGGGATGGCTACACCTTC.

This clonotype came up many times. The chain employs TRBV28 and TRBJ1-4; D remains unclear. V gave up 2 bases and J gave up 8 bases, with 12 bases separating them. This CDR3 region has 14 residues. CDR1 is MDHEN and CDR2 is SYDVKM in the germline V gene. The CDR3 is CASSLSSTPEKLFF. DNA of the CDR3: TGTGCCAGCAGTTTAAGCTCCACACCGGAAAAACTGTTTTTT.

The sample holds many counts of this clonotype. Here the CDR3 DNA reads TGCGCCAGCAGCTTGGGGCCAAGGGGGAGCTACACCATATATTTT. This gives the protein CASSLGPRGSYTIYF. This chain joins TRBV5-1 and TRBJ1-3; D is possibly TRBD1 (6 bases). Between the trimmed V and J ends, which lost 0 bases and 8 bases, there was a span of 15 bases. Germline V gives CDR1 SGHRS, CDR2 YFSETQ. The CDR3 has 15 amino acids.

In its sample, this clonotype was seen once. The V gene is TRBV19, the J gene TRBJ1-2; D remains ambiguous. The CDR3 runs to 15 residues. Deletions cut 2 bases from V and 0 bases from J, with 10 bases between. Germline-derived CDR1 and CDR2 are LNHDA and SQIVND (reference sequence). The CDR3 here is CASSIRQAPNYGYTF. DNA of the CDR3: TGTGCCAGTAGTATACGACAAGCCCCTAACTATGGCTACACCTTC.

This clonotype was observed a few times. This sequence joins TRBV6-1 and TRBJ1-1; the match to TRBD1 covers 7 bases. V lost 6 bases, J lost 5 bases, and 12 bases stayed unmatched. The length of the CDR3 is 15 residues. Germline loops: CDR1 MNHNS, CDR2 SASEGT. The CDR3 DNA reads as TGTGCCAGCAGCCCAACAGGGGTACGGAAGACTGAAGCTTTCTTT. This encodes CASSPTGVRKTEAFF.

This clonotype was counted at least ten times. V and J are TRBV3-1 and TRBJ2-1; 8 bases map to TRBD2. V shed 0 bases, J shed 1 base, and the junction held 8 bases outside the gene matches. The CDR3 spans 18 residues. Germline values: CDR1 LGHDT, CDR2 YNNKEL (reference sequence). CDR3 residues: CASSQDPGTRISYNEQFF. DNA for the CDR3: TGTGCCAGCAGCCAAGATCCCGGGACTAGGATATCCTACAATGAGCAGTTCTTC.

This clonotype has a count of ten or more. The chain recombines TRBV12-3 or TRBV12-4 with TRBJ1-3; D possibly corresponds to TRBD1 (6 bases). With 6 bases removed from V and 0 bases from J, the gap between germline ends came to 12 bases. The CDR3 is 15 residues long. The CDR3 loop reads CASRQGSFSGNTIYF. The CDR3 DNA is TGTGCCAGCAGGCAGGGGTCCTTCTCTGGAAACACCATATATTTT.

Many counts were recorded for this clonotype. The V and J genes are TRBV6-2 or TRBV6-3 and TRBJ2-2; 9 positions match TRBD2. V dropped 6 bases and J dropped 5; count of bases not matched to a gene: 7. The germline CDR1 and CDR2 sequences are MNHEY and SVGEGT. CDR3 length: 15 amino acids. CDR3 in DNA: TGTGCCAGCAGGACTAGCGGAGGGAGGACCGGGGAGCTGTTTTTT. Amino acid sequence: CASRTSGGRTGELFF.

The table lists this clonotype with many counts. This chain links TRBV5-5 with TRBJ1-5; 11 bases match TRBD1. There are 16 residues in the CDR3. J was trimmed by 9 bases and V by 4 bases; bases with no gene match: 12. The germline V gene has CDR1 SGHKS and CDR2 YYEKEE (reference sequence). The CDR3 bases are TGTGCCAGCAGCCTGGACAGGGGGCCCTTGACGGGGCCCCAGCATTTT. Protein sequence: CASSLDRGPLTGPQHF.

This clonotype was picked up many times. The gene calls are TRBV29-1 and TRBJ2-5; D tentatively fits TRBD1 or TRBD2 (5 bases each). Trimming took 5 bases from V and 4 from J, leaving 11 bases between them. The V gene's germline CDR1 is SQVTM and CDR2 ANQGSEA. CDR3 length: 12 residues. CDR3 DNA: TGCAGCGTTCTGGCAGGGACAGAGACCCAGTACTTC. Protein sequence: CSVLAGTETQYF.

This clonotype was counted at least ten times. This sequence joins TRBV21-1 and TRBJ2-5. TRBV21-1 is flagged as a pseudogene. The CDR3 loop spans 15 amino acids. The CDR3 bases are TGTGCCAGCAGCAAAAGAACCGGGTTCAAAGAGACCCAGTACTTC. Translation: CASSKRTGFKETQYF.

In this sample, this clonotype turned up many times. CDR3 coding DNA: TGTGCCAGCAGTTATAGTCGGGGAGGGCAGACAGATACGCAGTATTTT. Its protein is CASSYSRGGQTDTQYF. V gene TRBV6-2 or TRBV6-3 combines with J gene TRBJ2-3; 7 positions match TRBD2. This CDR3 comprises 16 residues. The germline V gene encodes CDR1 MNHEY and CDR2 SVGEGT. V dropped 3 bases and J dropped 3; count of bases not matched to a gene: 9.

At least ten counts were recorded for this clonotype. J is TRBJ2-3 and V is TRBV20-1; 7 nucleotides agree with TRBD2. The CDR3 has 15 residues. V dropped 3 bases and J dropped 4; count of bases not matched to a gene: 10. CDR1 is DFQATT and CDR2 is SNEGSKA in the germline V gene (reference sequence). CDR3 sequence reads: CSARASGWGPDTQYF. DNA of the CDR3: TGCAGTGCTAGGGCTAGCGGATGGGGCCCAGATACGCAGTATTTT.

There are many counts of this clonotype. The chain is built from TRBV6-2 or TRBV6-3 and TRBJ2-1; no definite D call. This CDR3 is built from 12 residues. Trimming shortened V by 0 bases and J by 9 bases, and 6 bases separated the two germline ends. CDR1 is MNHEY and CDR2 is SVGEGT in the germline V gene. DNA for the CDR3: TGTGCCAGCAGTTACTCGGCACGTGAGCAGTTCTTC. The encoded protein is CASSYSAREQFF.

Of note for this clonotype: Given a much more abundant clone one base away, this may be a read error. The gene calls are TRBV18 and TRBJ1-4, with unresolved D. The CDR3 loop spans 15 amino acids. Germline loops: CDR1 KGHSH, CDR2 LQKENI. The CDR3 region is CASSPPGSTIEKLFF. CDR3 in DNA: TGTGCCAGCTCACCACCAGGGTCGACTATTGAAAAACTGTTTTTT. The entire variable domain, with the rest obtained from reference TRBV18 and TRBJ1-4, is as follows: NAGVMQNPRHLVRRRGQEARLRCSPMKGHSHVYWYRQLPEEGLKFMVYLQKENIIDESGMPKERFSAEFPKEGPSILRIQQVVRGDSAAYFCASSPPGSTIEKLFFGSGTQLSVL.

This clonotype was recorded at least ten times. The chain combines TRBV12-3 or TRBV12-4 with TRBJ1-1; maybe TRBD1 (5 bases). The CDR3 has 13 amino acids. Trimming pared 5 bases from V and 0 bases from J, leaving 7 bases between. CDR3 sequence (DNA): TGTGCCAGCAGTGTACAGGTGAACACTGAAGCTTTCTTT. It specifies CASSVQVNTEAFF.

In its sample, this clonotype was seen many times. The gene calls are TRBV29-1 and TRBJ2-1; D tentatively reads TRBD1 or TRBD2 (5 bases each). V lost 6 bases to trimming and J lost 2 bases, with 14 bases between them. CDR1 and CDR2 (germline): SQVTM, ANQGSEA. The CDR3 length is 14 residues. The CDR3 coding sequence is TGCAGCGTCGCCCGGGACCCAACCTACAATGAGCAGTTCTTC. Encoded protein: CSVARDPTYNEQFF.

The table lists this clonotype with many counts. This sequence joins TRBV12-3 or TRBV12-4 and TRBJ2-1; D is possibly TRBD2 (5 bases). The CDR3 sequence is 16 residues long. V was cut by 5 bases and J by 2 bases, with 16 bases left in between. CDR3 bases: TGTGCCAGCAGTCCGACGGAGGTCGGCCCCTACAATGAGCAGTTCTTC. Encoded protein: CASSPTEVGPYNEQFF.

This clonotype was recorded many times. This chain uses TRBV20-1 with TRBJ2-1, with TRBD2 matching over 8 bases. Per germline, CDR1 DFQATT and CDR2 SNEGSKA (reference sequence). The CDR3 covers 13 residues. The V and J ends lost 5 bases and 0 bases, in that order; junction bases with no gene match: 0. The CDR3 nucleotides are TGCAGTGCTGGGACTAGCTCCTACAATGAGCAGTTCTTC. This sequence encodes CSAGTSSYNEQFF.

This clonotype has just a few counts. The chain couples TRBV25-1 to TRBJ2-7; 10 bases map to TRBD2. Losses at the gene ends were 4 bases for V and 4 bases for J; bases not matched to a gene: 7. The germline gives CDR1 MGHDK, CDR2 SYGVNS. The CDR3 has 15 amino acids. The chain's CDR3 is CASSVPLAGAYEQYF. The CDR3, as DNA: TGTGCCAGCAGTGTCCCGCTAGCGGGAGCATACGAGCAGTACTTC.